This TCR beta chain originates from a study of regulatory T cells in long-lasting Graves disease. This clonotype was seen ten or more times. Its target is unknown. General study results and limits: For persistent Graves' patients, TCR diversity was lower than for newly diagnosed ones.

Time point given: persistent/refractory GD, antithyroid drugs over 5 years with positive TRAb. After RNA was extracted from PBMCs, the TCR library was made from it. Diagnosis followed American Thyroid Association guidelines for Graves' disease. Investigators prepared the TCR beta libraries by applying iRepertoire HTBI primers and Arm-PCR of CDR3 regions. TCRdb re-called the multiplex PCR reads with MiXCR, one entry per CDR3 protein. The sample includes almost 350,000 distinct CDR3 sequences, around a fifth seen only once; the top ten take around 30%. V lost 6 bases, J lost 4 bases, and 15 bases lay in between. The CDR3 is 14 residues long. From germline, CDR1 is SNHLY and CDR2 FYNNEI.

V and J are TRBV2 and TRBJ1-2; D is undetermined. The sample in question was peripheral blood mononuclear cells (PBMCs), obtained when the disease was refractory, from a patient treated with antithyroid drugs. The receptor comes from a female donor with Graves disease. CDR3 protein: CASRITDTSYGYTF. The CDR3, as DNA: TGTGCCAGCAGGATTACTGACACGTCCTATGGCTACACCTTC.